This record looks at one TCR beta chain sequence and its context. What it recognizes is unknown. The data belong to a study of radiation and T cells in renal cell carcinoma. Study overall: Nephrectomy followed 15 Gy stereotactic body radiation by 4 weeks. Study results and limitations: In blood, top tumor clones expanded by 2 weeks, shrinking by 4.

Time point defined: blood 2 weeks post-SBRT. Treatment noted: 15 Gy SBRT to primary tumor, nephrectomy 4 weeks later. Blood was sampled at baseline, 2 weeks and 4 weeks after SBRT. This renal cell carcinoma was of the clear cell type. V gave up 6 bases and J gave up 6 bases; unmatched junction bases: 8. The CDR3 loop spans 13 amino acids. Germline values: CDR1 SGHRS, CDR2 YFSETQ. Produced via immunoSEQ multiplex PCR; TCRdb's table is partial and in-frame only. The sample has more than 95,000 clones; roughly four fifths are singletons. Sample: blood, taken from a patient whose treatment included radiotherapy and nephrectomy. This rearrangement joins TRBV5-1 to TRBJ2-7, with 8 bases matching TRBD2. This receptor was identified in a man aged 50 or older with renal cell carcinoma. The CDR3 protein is CASTSTGGFEQYF. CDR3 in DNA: TGCGCCAGCACGTCGACGGGAGGGTTCGAGCAGTACTTC.